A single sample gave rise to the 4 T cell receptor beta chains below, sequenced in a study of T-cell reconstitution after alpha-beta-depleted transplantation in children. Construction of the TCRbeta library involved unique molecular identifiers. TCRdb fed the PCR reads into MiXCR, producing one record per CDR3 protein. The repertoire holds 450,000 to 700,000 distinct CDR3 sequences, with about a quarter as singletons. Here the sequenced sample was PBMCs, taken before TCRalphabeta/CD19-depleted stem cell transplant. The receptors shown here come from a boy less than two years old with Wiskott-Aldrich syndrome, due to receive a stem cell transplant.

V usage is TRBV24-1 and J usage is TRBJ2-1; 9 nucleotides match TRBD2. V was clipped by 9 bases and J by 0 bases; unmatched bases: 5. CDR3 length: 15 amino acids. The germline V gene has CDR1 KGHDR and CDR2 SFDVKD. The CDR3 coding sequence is TGTGCCACCGGGAGTAGCGGGAGCTCCTACAATGAGCAGTTCTTC. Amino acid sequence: CATGSSGSSYNEQFF.

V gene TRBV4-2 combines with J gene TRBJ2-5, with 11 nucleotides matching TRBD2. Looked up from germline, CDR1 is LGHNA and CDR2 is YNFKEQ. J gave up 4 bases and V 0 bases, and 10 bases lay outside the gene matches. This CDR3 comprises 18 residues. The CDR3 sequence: CASSQDSLAGEEGETQYF. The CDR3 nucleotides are TGTGCCAGCAGCCAAGATTCACTAGCGGGAGAGGAGGGAGAGACCCAGTACTTC.

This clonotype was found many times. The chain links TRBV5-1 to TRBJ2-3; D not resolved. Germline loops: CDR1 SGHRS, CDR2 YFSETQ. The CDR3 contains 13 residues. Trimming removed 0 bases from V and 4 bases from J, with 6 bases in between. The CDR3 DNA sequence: TGCGCCAGCAGCTTGGGTGGTCCAGATACGCAGTATTTT. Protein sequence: CASSLGGPDTQYF. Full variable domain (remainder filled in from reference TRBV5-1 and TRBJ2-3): KAGVTQTPRYLIKTRGQQVTLSCSPISGHRSVSWYQQTPGQGLQFLFEYFSETQRNKGNFPGRFSGRQFSNSRSEMNVSTLELGDSALYLCASSLGGPDTQYFGPGTRLTVL.

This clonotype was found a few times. The chain's CDR3 is CASSPDSPSNQPQHF. The CDR3, as DNA: TGTGCCAGCAGCCCGGACAGTCCTAGCAATCAGCCCCAGCATTTT. The genes are TRBV28 and TRBJ1-5; perhaps TRBD1 as D (6 bases). From germline, CDR1 is MDHEN and CDR2 SYDVKM. The CDR3 contains 15 residues. The V gene lost 6 bases and the J gene lost 0 bases, with 12 bases spanning the gap.